Below, 11 T cell receptor beta chains from the same sample are listed, as sequenced in a study of blood T cell repertoires in COVID-19. Sequencing used immunoSEQ multiplex PCR; TCRdb keeps in-frame clones, though not all of them. The sample lists approximately 220,000 clones, approximately 83% occurring once. The sequencing input was peripheral blood. The receptors come from a woman aged 55-70 years with acute or convalescent COVID-19.

This chain connects TRBV5-1 to TRBJ2-6, with 8 bases aligning to TRBD1. Trimming removed 2 bases from V and 2 bases from J; junction bases left unmatched: 3. Germline V gene data show CDR1 as SGHRS and CDR2 as YFSETQ. The CDR3 covers 16 residues. The CDR3 region has the DNA TGCGCCAGCAGCTTAGACAGGGGTCCTGGGGCCAACGTCCTGACTTTC. Amino acid sequence: CASSLDRGPGANVLTF.

The V gene is TRBV7-2, the J gene TRBJ2-5, with a possible D match to TRBD2 (6 bases). Germline CDR1 SGHTA, CDR2 FQGNSA. Between the trimmed V and J ends, which lost 0 bases and 1 base, there was a span of 12 bases. The CDR3 contains 16 residues. The CDR3 DNA is TGTGCCAGCAGCTTAGCTAGTAGCGGTGGCCAAGAGACCCAGTACTTC. It specifies CASSLASSGGQETQYF.

The rearrangement joins TRBV7-3 to TRBJ2-3; possibly TRBD1 for D (6 bases). The CDR3 totals 16 residues. V was shortened by 4 bases and J by 1 base, with 15 bases between the two germline ends. Germline CDR1 is SGHTA and CDR2 is FQGTGA. The CDR3 sequence is CASSSDTGLGTDTQYF. CDR3 DNA sequence: TGTGCCAGCAGCTCGGACACAGGGCTGGGCACAGATACGCAGTATTTT. Variable domain in full (rest from reference TRBV7-3 and TRBJ2-3): GAGVSQTPSNKVTEKGKYVELRCDPISGHTALYWYRQSLGQGPEFLIYFQGTGAADDSGLPNDRFFAVRPEGSVSTLKIQRTERGDSAVYLCASSSDTGLGTDTQYFGPGTRLTVL.

This clone is a singleton in its sample. The genes are TRBV5-1 and TRBJ1-2; a possible D gene is TRBD1 (6 bases). The CDR3 loop spans 15 amino acids. Between the trimmed V and J ends, which lost 5 bases and 0 bases, there was a span of 14 bases. Germline V CDR1 and CDR2: SGHRS, YFSETQ. Here the CDR3 DNA reads TGCGCCAGCAGACCAGGGGACGTCGCTAACTATGGCTACACCTTC. Residues: CASRPGDVANYGYTF.

This clone was detected only once. This chain links TRBV27 with TRBJ2-2, with no clear D. This CDR3 region has 14 residues. Germline loops: CDR1 MNHEY, CDR2 SMNVEV (reference sequence). V lost 5 bases and J 8 bases, leaving 15 bases between the germline ends. The CDR3 DNA sequence: TGTGCCAGCAGTACGGTCATCGTCCCTGGGGAGCTGTTTTTT. This codes for CASSTVIVPGELFF.

The chain combines TRBV10-3 with TRBJ2-5; TRBD2 aligns across 9 bases. In germline, CDR1 is ENHRY, CDR2 SYGVKD. J gave up 5 bases and V 3 bases, and 7 bases lay outside the gene matches. This CDR3 spans 15 amino acids. CDR3 protein: CAISDHGLARETQYF. DNA of the CDR3: TGTGCCATCAGTGACCATGGACTAGCGCGTGAGACCCAGTACTTC.

CDR3 loop: CASSVGPTGLNTEAFF. In DNA, the CDR3 is TGTGCCAGCAGCGTAGGGCCCACAGGGTTGAACACTGAAGCTTTCTTT. V gene TRBV9 combines with J gene TRBJ1-1; a possible D gene is TRBD1 (6 bases). CDR3 size: 16 residues. V was shortened by 0 bases and J by 0 bases, with 12 bases between the two germline ends. CDR1 is SGDLS and CDR2 is YYNGEE in the germline V gene.

The chain combines TRBV6-2 or TRBV6-3 with TRBJ2-1, with D perhaps matching TRBD1 (6 bases). Germline CDR1 and CDR2: MNHEY and SVGEGT. CDR3 length equals 14 residues. The germline V and J ends were trimmed by 2 bases and 10 bases, with 15 bases remaining between them. This chain's CDR3 is CASSYGPGEWEQFF. DNA for the CDR3: TGTGCCAGCAGTTACGGGCCAGGGGAGTGGGAGCAGTTCTTC.

The V call is TRBV4-1, the J call TRBJ1-2; TRBD1 is a possible D gene (5 bases). The CDR3 runs 13 residues. The germline gives CDR1 MGHRA, CDR2 YSYEKL. Trimming stripped 1 base from V and 10 bases from J, with 13 bases between. This chain's CDR3 is CASSQGSGRDYTF. DNA for the CDR3: TGCGCCAGCAGCCAAGGCTCAGGGAGGGACTACACCTTC.

This clone was seen a single time. At one end the junction does not follow the germline gene, possibly because of a read error. The chain carries TRBV7-9 and TRBJ1-4; the match to TRBD1 covers 7 bases. The CDR3 runs to 13 residues. Germline V lookup: CDR1 SEHNR, CDR2 FQNEAQ (reference sequence). The CDR3, as DNA: TGTGCCAGCAGCTCCTTCCGGGAGGGGGCCTTACATTTT. This translates into CASSSFREGALHF.

This clone was seen more than once but under ten times. The chain combines TRBV6-5 with TRBJ1-2; D is ambiguous. CDR1 is MNHEY and CDR2 is SVGAGI in the germline V gene. Trimming took 7 bases from V and 4 from J, leaving 19 bases between them. The CDR3 contains 15 residues. The CDR3 region is CASTVEFDFTYGYTF. CDR3 nucleotide sequence: TGTGCCAGCACTGTGGAGTTTGACTTCACCTATGGCTACACCTTC.